This is a list of T cell receptor beta chains from one sample in a study of identical twins. Via MiXCR, TCRdb re-called the 5' RACE reads, giving one row per CDR3 protein. The table has 500,000 to 600,000 distinct CDR3 sequences, around 20% seen once. These data also formed part of another study, on T cells expressing NK-cell markers.

Sequenced material: CD4+ T cells sorted from blood. The receptor source for this set is a woman aged 18-30 years in good health. CDR3s include the opening cysteine and the closing phenylalanine or tryptophan. A row's size may be missing; if present it is once, few, many or a size class.

CDR3 length | clone size | V gene | CDR3 protein
18 | NA | TRBV9 | CASSVGLGATGGSYEQYF
15 | NA | TRBV6-2/TRBV6-3 | CASSSLAGETDTQYF
15 | few | TRBV20-1 | CSARDVTRLNYGYTF
11 | few | TRBV6-5 | CASSNGLEQYF
15 | NA | TRBV5-5 | CASSPGQGRRTEAFF
15 | many | TRBV20-1 | CSARPQGNYNSPLHF
15 | few | TRBV7-6 | CASSLSSGAYNEQFF
15 | NA | TRBV20-1 | CSAREGNLGTDTQYF
13 | few | TRBV5-6 | CASSPTLGETQYF
16 | NA | TRBV10-2 | CASNKIAGTGTGELFF
13 | many | TRBV7-2 | CASSPGTVGGYTF
16 | NA | TRBV4-3 | CASSQAGRREANEQFF
12 | NA | TRBV20-1 | CSAVKGNTEAFF
18 | few | TRBV9 | CASSVVSSASKCINIQYF
14 | NA | TRBV27 | CASSQLGANYGYTF
14 | few | TRBV20-1 | CSARDDLGTDTQYF
15 | few | TRBV6-1 | CASSVGTAGNSPLHF
13 | NA | TRBV20-1 | CSAIRVPTDTQYF
15 | few | TRBV19 | CASSIGTGATDTQYF
13 | few | TRBV10-1 | CASKSAGGYEQYF
15 | NA | TRBV12-3/TRBV12-4 | CASSLGNSSNQPQHF
12 | NA | TRBV12-3/TRBV12-4 | CAIRELNTEAFF
14 | NA | TRBV20-1 | CSAHRVGTRKGYTF
13 | NA | TRBV20-1 | CSARDRDREMQYF
15 | NA | TRBV5-6 | CASSLIAGGPKTQYF
12 | NA | TRBV20-1 | CGYSIFNYGYTF
13 | many | TRBV15 | CATSRDRNTEAFF
12 | NA | TRBV5-1 | CASSLPGVEQFF
14 | few | TRBV29-1 | CSVDRTGGAVGYTF
14 | NA | TRBV9 | CASSVAWSTYEQYF
16 | NA | TRBV7-2 | CASTSSGGGSYNEQFF
16 | many | TRBV12-3/TRBV12-4 | CASSRMVGSGANVLTF
13 | NA | TRBV20-1 | CSAGTSGRSEQFF
12 | once | TRBV20-1 | CSARRERTEAFF
14 | few | TRBV7-2 | CASSLVTGENIQYF
17 | NA | TRBV19 | CASSIVFGQSFAYEQYF
13 | few | TRBV5-1 | CASRTGTGGELFF
17 | NA | TRBV6-1 | CASRLGEERPLDSKQFF
12 | many | TRBV29-1 | CSVSASTDTQYF
15 | NA | TRBV12-3/TRBV12-4 | CASSLMAGAKETQYF
12 | NA | TRBV12-3/TRBV12-4 | CASSVRTGEQYF
16 | NA | TRBV11-2 | CASSLRRTSGSYEQYF
14 | few | TRBV20-1 | CSARITSRTDTQYF
15 | NA | TRBV5-1 | CASSLAGRGSHGYTF
15 | few | TRBV7-2 | CASSYPGQGLWEQYF
13 | NA | TRBV24-1 | CATSDSSGYEQYF
15 | few | TRBV10-3 | CAISESGRMNTEAFF
15 | few | TRBV7-2 | CASSLATHPNYGYTF
15 | few | TRBV7-2 | CASSFLAGDSYEQYF
13 | few | TRBV12-5 | CASGLGDRAEQYF
11 | few | TRBV12-3/TRBV12-4 | CASSLDLTVNF
17 | NA | TRBV24-1 | CATSDSFSGSSYNEQFF
15 | NA | TRBV12-3/TRBV12-4 | CASSLEGTHTGELFF
12 | many | TRBV20-1 | CSAGNGANVLTF
14 | NA | TRBV27 | CASRPGLYTDTQYF
18 | NA | TRBV11-2 | CASSFTRNNRGVNYEQYF
12 | NA | TRBV11-2 | CASSLGYTEQFF
14 | few | TRBV10-3 | CAISGLAGVDTQYF
14 | few | TRBV20-1 | CSAYLAGVHNEQFF
14 | NA | TRBV12-3/TRBV12-4 | CASSFDTGFSPLHF